This T cell receptor (beta chain) was sequenced in a study of T cells in localized non-small cell lung cancer. Study observations and caveats: In the blood, greater T cell density corresponded to longer overall survival.

Method: immunoSEQ multiplex PCR; TCRdb's copy keeps in-frame clones and lacks some. This table has over 65,000 clones, approximately 88% appearing once. The sample holds one count of this clone. Its antigen is undetermined. CDR1 MGHRA and CDR2 YSYEKL come from the germline V gene. The CDR3 loop spans 16 amino acids. Trimming removed 4 bases from V and 2 bases from J, with 16 bases in between. This rearrangement joins TRBV4-1 to TRBJ2-3; tentative D call: TRBD1 (6 bases). Sample: peripheral blood, taken before any cancer treatment. The sequence was obtained from a female donor older than 55 with stage I lung adenocarcinoma. The chain's CDR3 is CASSPPRTVPTDTQYF. In nucleotides, the CDR3 is TGCGCCAGCAGCCCCCCCCGGACAGTACCCACAGATACGCAGTATTTT.